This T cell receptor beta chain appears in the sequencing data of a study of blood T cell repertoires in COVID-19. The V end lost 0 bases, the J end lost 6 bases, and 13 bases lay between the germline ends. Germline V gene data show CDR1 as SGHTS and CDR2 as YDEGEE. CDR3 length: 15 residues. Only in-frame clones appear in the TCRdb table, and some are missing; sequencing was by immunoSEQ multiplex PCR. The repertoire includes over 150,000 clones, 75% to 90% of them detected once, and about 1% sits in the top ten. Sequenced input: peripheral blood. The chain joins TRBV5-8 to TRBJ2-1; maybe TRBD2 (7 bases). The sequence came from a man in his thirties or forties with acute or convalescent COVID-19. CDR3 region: CASSLEGGPSNEQFF. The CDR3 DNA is TGTGCCAGCAGCTTGGAGGGGGGGCCTTCCAATGAGCAGTTCTTC.